Following are 26 T cell receptor beta chains from one sample sequenced in a study of control samples from healthy donors and cancer patients. Assay: immunoSEQ multiplex PCR; the TCRdb copy retains only in-frame clones and omits some. Found here are 100,000 or so clones, roughly 94% of them singletons; the top ten hold roughly 2.5%. Sequenced material: blood. These receptors were obtained from a woman aged 18-35 years in good health.

The chain recombines TRBV5-1 with TRBJ1-3, with a possible D match to TRBD1 (5 bases). V was pared by 3 bases and J by 1 base, with 14 bases between. Germline CDR1 is SGHRS and CDR2 is YFSETQ. The CDR3 consists of 16 residues. The CDR3 region is CASSSGGDFSGNTIYF. The DNA for the CDR3 is TGCGCCAGCAGCTCAGGAGGGGACTTTTCTGGAAACACCATATATTTT.

This clone was counted a single time. The CDR3 nucleotides are TGTGCCAGCAGTCCCACGGGGCCTACAAACATTCAGTACTTC. Translated: CASSPTGPTNIQYF. The rearrangement links TRBV6-2 or TRBV6-3 to TRBJ2-4; either TRBD1 or TRBD2 may supply D (5 bases each). Trimming removed 5 bases at V and 6 bases at J, with 14 bases between. The CDR3 is 14 amino acids. Per germline, CDR1 MNHEY and CDR2 SVGEGT.

The V gene is TRBV5-1, the J gene TRBJ2-3; D perhaps matches TRBD2 (5 bases). V was trimmed by 0 bases and J by 2 bases, leaving 13 bases between them. Germline values: CDR1 SGHRS, CDR2 YFSETQ. The CDR3 has 16 residues. This CDR3 is CASSLGTRSNTDTQYF. In DNA, the CDR3 is TGCGCCAGCAGCTTGGGGACTCGGAGCAACACAGATACGCAGTATTTT.

The chain links TRBV12-3 or TRBV12-4 to TRBJ2-7, with TRBD1 matching 8 bases. This CDR3 region has 13 residues. Trimming removed 4 bases from V and 7 bases from J; junction bases left unmatched: 6. CDR3 nucleotide sequence: TGTGCCAGCAGTTCTTACAGGGGGAGGGAGCAGTACTTC. This codes for CASSSYRGREQYF.

This sequence joins TRBV28 and TRBJ1-1; 7 bases are shared with TRBD1. Germline CDR1 MDHEN, CDR2 SYDVKM. The V and J ends lost 5 bases and 4 bases, in that order; junction bases with no gene match: 19. This CDR3 is built from 18 residues. For the CDR3, the DNA is TGTGCCAGCAGTAGGGACAGCGTATCTCGTGTAGGTGGCACTGAAGCTTTCTTT. Its protein is CASSRDSVSRVGGTEAFF.

The chain combines TRBV7-2 with TRBJ2-1, with D possibly being TRBD1 or TRBD2 (5 bases each). The germline gives CDR1 SGHTA, CDR2 FQGNSA. V lost 4 bases and J 11 bases, leaving 15 bases between the germline ends. The CDR3 runs 13 residues. This CDR3 reads CASSYRTGTKQFF. The DNA for the CDR3 is TGTGCCAGCAGCTACCGGACCGGGACCAAGCAGTTCTTC.

V gene TRBV2 combines with J gene TRBJ1-4, with unresolved D. This CDR3 comprises 13 residues. CDR1 is SNHLY and CDR2 is FYNNEI in the germline V gene. V dropped 10 bases and J dropped 8 bases, with 17 bases sitting between them. The CDR3 nucleotides are TGTGCCACCTCGTCTCAAGGAGGGGAAAAACTGTTTTTT. It encodes CATSSQGGEKLFF.

This clone occurred once. This chain uses TRBV10-2 with TRBJ1-2; tentative D call: TRBD1 (6 bases). Germline V lookup: CDR1 WSHSY, CDR2 SAAADI. V was shortened by 3 bases and J by 11 bases, with 22 bases between the two germline ends. There are 15 residues in the CDR3. This chain's CDR3 is CASSDFFAGARPYTF. The DNA for the CDR3 is TGCGCCAGCAGTGATTTTTTTGCAGGGGCCCGACCTTACACCTTC.

The V and J genes are TRBV27 and TRBJ1-2; a possible D gene is TRBD1 (5 bases). V shed 4 bases and J shed 7 bases, with 16 bases lying between them. The length of the CDR3 is 14 residues. From germline, CDR1 is MNHEY and CDR2 SMNVEV (reference sequence). Here the CDR3 DNA reads TGTGCCAGCAGTTCCCCCGGGGGGGGTTGTGGCTACACCTTC. Translation gives CASSSPGGGCGYTF.

The chain joins TRBV28 to TRBJ1-3; D is possibly TRBD1 (5 bases). Germline CDR1 is MDHEN and CDR2 is SYDVKM. V dropped 6 bases and J dropped 0 bases, with 15 bases sitting between them. CDR3 length: 16 amino acids. CDR3 amino acids: CASSGGGTYSGNTIYF. As DNA, the CDR3 is TGTGCCAGCAGCGGTGGCGGGACCTACTCTGGAAACACCATATATTTT.

The V and J genes are TRBV21-1 and TRBJ1-5; TRBD1 is the table's D call, not checked against the DNA. TRBV21-1 has pseudogene status. CDR3 length: 12 amino acids. CDR3 bases: TGTGCCAGGGGACAGGAGGGACAGCCCCAGCATTTT. Translation: CARGQEGQPQHF.

V usage is TRBV10-2 and J usage is TRBJ2-7, with 10 bases fitting TRBD1. With 6 bases clipped from V and 5 bases from J, the junction kept 7 bases outside the gene matches. The CDR3 length is 14 residues. CDR1 and CDR2 (germline): WSHSY, SAAADI. CDR3 residues: CASSPTGGRNEQYF. CDR3 coding DNA: TGCGCCAGCAGCCCGACAGGGGGCCGAAACGAGCAGTACTTC.

The chain links TRBV12-3 or TRBV12-4 to TRBJ1-2; D remains unclear. The length of the CDR3 is 13 residues. The germline V and J ends were trimmed by 1 base and 8 bases, with 11 bases remaining between them. The CDR3 DNA follows: TGTGCCAGCAGTTTAGGGGCAGGAGGAGGCTACACCTTC. Translating gives CASSLGAGGGYTF.

V usage is TRBV18 and J usage is TRBJ2-7, with a possible D match to TRBD2 (5 bases). In germline, CDR1 is KGHSH, CDR2 LQKENI. Trimming took 2 bases from V and 4 from J, leaving 6 bases between them. The CDR3 runs 12 residues. Here the CDR3 DNA reads TGTGCCAGCTCACCAAGAGGGTACGAGCAGTACTTC. Its translation: CASSPRGYEQYF. Full variable domain (remainder filled in from reference TRBV18 and TRBJ2-7): NAGVMQNPRHLVRRRGQEARLRCSPMKGHSHVYWYRQLPEEGLKFMVYLQKENIIDESGMPKERFSAEFPKEGPSILRIQQVVRGDSAAYFCASSPRGYEQYFGPGTRLTVT.

The rearrangement joins TRBV15 to TRBJ1-2, with D tentatively TRBD1 (5 bases). From germline, CDR1 is LNHNV and CDR2 YYDKDF (reference sequence). Trimming cost V 0 bases and J 2 bases, with 10 bases left between them. This CDR3 spans 15 amino acids. The CDR3 region is CATSRDLGENYGYTF. The CDR3 DNA reads TGTGCCACCAGCAGAGATTTAGGGGAGAACTATGGCTACACCTTC. Filled out from reference TRBV15 and TRBJ1-2, the complete variable domain reads DAMVIQNPRYQVTQFGKPVTLSCSQTLNHNVMYWYQQKSSQAPKLLFHYYDKDFNNEADTPDNFQSRRPNTSFCFLDIRSPGLGDTAMYLCATSRDLGENYGYTFGSGTRLTVV.

This clone came up a few times. The V gene is TRBV6-4, the J gene TRBJ2-3; 9 bases match TRBD1. The germline V gene encodes CDR1 MRHNA and CDR2 SNTAGT. V gave up 4 bases and J gave up 1 base; unmatched junction bases: 0. CDR3 size: 14 residues. The CDR3 bases are TGTGCCAGCAGTGGGACAGGGGGCACAGATACGCAGTATTTT. Its translation is CASSGTGGTDTQYF.

The V call is TRBV20-1, the J call TRBJ1-1, with 7 bases that match TRBD1. V lost 3 bases and J lost 1; bases outside the gene matches: 8. Per germline, CDR1 DFQATT and CDR2 SNEGSKA (reference sequence). This CDR3 has 15 residues. The chain's CDR3 is CSASPPDRENTEAFF. CDR3 bases: TGCAGTGCTAGTCCCCCCGACAGGGAGAACACTGAAGCTTTCTTT.

The V gene is TRBV9, the J gene TRBJ1-5; 10 nucleotides match TRBD1. Germline CDR1 is SGDLS and CDR2 is YYNGEE. The J segment lost 8 bases and the V segment lost 0 bases, leaving 5 bases of the junction unmatched. This CDR3 has 15 amino acids. CDR3 DNA: TGTGCCAGCAGCGTAGGGACAGGGGGTTTAGAGCCCCAGCATTTT. Translating it yields CASSVGTGGLEPQHF.

The chain carries TRBV5-5 and TRBJ2-7; D is ambiguous. Germline CDR1 and CDR2: SGHKS and YYEKEE (reference sequence). V lost 3 bases and J lost 4, with 8 bases in between. The CDR3 extends over 12 amino acids. CDR3 DNA sequence: TGTGCCAGCAGCTGGGCCGAATACGAGCAGTACTTC. Its protein is CASSWAEYEQYF.

The genes are TRBV7-8 and TRBJ2-5; TRBD2 agrees at 15 bases. Trimming took 4 bases from V and 3 from J; bases not matched to a gene: 15. The CDR3 totals 20 residues. The germline CDR1 and CDR2 sequences are SGHVS and FQNEAQ. The CDR3 region is CASSSESLGLAGGIKETQYF. CDR3 DNA: TGTGCCAGCAGCTCCGAGTCCTTGGGACTAGCGGGAGGTATTAAAGAGACCCAGTACTTC.

The CDR3 here is CASSSITGGNEQFF. The CDR3 bases are TGTGCCAGCAGCTCGATTACCGGGGGCAATGAGCAGTTCTTC. The genes are TRBV5-6 and TRBJ2-1, with TRBD2 as a possible D gene (6 bases). V shed 3 bases and J shed 6 bases, with 13 bases lying between them. This CDR3 is 14 amino acids long. CDR1 SGHDT and CDR2 YYEEEE come from the germline V gene.

The J gene is TRBJ2-1, the V gene TRBV10-2; D uncertain. The germline V and J ends were trimmed by 7 bases and 0 bases, with 10 bases remaining between them. Per the germline V gene, CDR1 is WSHSY and CDR2 is SAAADI. The CDR3 loop spans 14 amino acids. The CDR3 DNA reads TGCGCCAGCAAAAATATAGGCTCCTACAATGAGCAGTTCTTC. Protein: CASKNIGSYNEQFF.

V is TRBV10-1 and J is TRBJ2-2; D may be TRBD1 (5 bases). The V end lost 3 bases, the J end lost 4 bases, and 12 bases lay between the germline ends. Germline CDR1 WNHNN, CDR2 SYGVQD (reference sequence). The CDR3 contains 15 residues. CDR3 sequence reads: CASSDYGHSTGELFF. CDR3 coding DNA: TGCGCCAGCAGTGACTACGGACATTCCACCGGGGAGCTGTTTTTT.

The chain combines TRBV6-5 with TRBJ2-2; no definite D call. The germline gives CDR1 MNHEY, CDR2 SVGAGI. The CDR3 length is 13 residues. The V end lost 5 bases, the J end lost 4 bases, and 8 bases lay between the germline ends. The chain's CDR3 is CASSNTVTGELFF. CDR3 nucleotides: TGTGCCAGCAGTAATACAGTCACCGGGGAGCTGTTTTTT.

The chain has TRBV29-1 and TRBJ2-3; D not resolved. Germline V gives CDR1 SQVTM, CDR2 ANQGSEA. The CDR3 spans 11 residues. The V gene lost 3 bases and the J gene lost 6 bases, with 7 bases spanning the gap. CDR3 region: CSVDRGDTQYF. In DNA form, the CDR3 reads TGCAGCGTTGATCGCGGTGATACGCAGTATTTT.

V gene TRBV12-3 or TRBV12-4 combines with J gene TRBJ1-4; no clear D. Trimming took 6 bases from V and 12 from J, leaving 8 bases between them. CDR3 size: 10 residues. CDR3 in DNA: TGTGCCAGCAGGGGAGGAGAACTGTTTTTT. It specifies CASRGGELFF.